This TCR beta chain emerged from a study of CD8 T cells in Susac syndrome. Germline-derived CDR1 and CDR2 are SGHTA and FQGNSA. The CDR3 is made up of 15 amino acids. The V gene lost 5 bases and the J gene lost 4 bases, with 15 bases spanning the gap. Random hexamers served to reverse transcribe roughly 0.45 to 1 ug RNA. TCRdb itself ran the immunoSEQ multiplex PCR reads through MiXCR, one entry per CDR3 protein. The sample holds roughly 140,000 distinct CDR3 sequences; 85% to 95% are singletons and the top ten take 0.15% to 0.2%. Patients with Susac syndrome showed fulfilment of recently defined diagnostic criteria for definite or probable disease. Negative magnetic isolation gave CD8+ and CD4+ cells; FACS enriched CD8+ TEMRA.

This sequence joins TRBV7-2 and TRBJ2-1; tentatively, D is TRBD2 (6 bases). The sample consisted of CD4+ T cells from PBMCs. The clonotype originates from a human donor with Susac syndrome. DNA of the CDR3: TGTGCCAGCAGCCACCAGCGGGTGATATACAATGAGCAGTTCTTC. This gives the protein CASSHQRVIYNEQFF.